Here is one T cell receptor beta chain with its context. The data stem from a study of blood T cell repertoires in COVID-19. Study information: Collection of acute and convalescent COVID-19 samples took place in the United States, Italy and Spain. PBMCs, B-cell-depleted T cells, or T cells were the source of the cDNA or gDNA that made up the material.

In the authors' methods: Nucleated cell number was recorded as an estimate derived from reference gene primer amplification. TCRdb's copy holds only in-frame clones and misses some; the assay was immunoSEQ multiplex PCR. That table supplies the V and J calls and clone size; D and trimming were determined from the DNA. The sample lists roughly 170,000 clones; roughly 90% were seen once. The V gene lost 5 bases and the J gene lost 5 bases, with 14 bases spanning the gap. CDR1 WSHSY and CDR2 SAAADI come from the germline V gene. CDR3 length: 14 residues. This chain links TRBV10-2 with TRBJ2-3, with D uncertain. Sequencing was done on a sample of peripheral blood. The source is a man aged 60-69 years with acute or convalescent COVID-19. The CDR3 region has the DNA TGCGCCAGCAGTTTGCGAATGCCTATAGATACGCAGTATTTT. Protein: CASSLRMPIDTQYF.